This TCR beta chain was recovered during a study of control samples from healthy donors and cancer patients. Clones were read by immunoSEQ multiplex PCR, and TCRdb kept only the in-frame ones, dropping some. In the table there are around 190,000 clones, nearly 90% of which are singletons. This clone occurred once. Losses at the gene ends were 5 bases for V and 8 bases for J; bases not matched to a gene: 5. The CDR3 spans 12 residues. Germline CDR1 MGHDK, CDR2 SYGVNS. The clonotype originates from a woman between 50 and 59 years old in good health. Sequencing input: blood. V usage is TRBV25-1 and J usage is TRBJ1-1; 7 positions match TRBD1. The CDR3 sequence is CASSFPGGEAFF. Written as DNA, the CDR3 is TGTGCCAGCAGTTTTCCAGGGGGGGAAGCTTTCTTT.